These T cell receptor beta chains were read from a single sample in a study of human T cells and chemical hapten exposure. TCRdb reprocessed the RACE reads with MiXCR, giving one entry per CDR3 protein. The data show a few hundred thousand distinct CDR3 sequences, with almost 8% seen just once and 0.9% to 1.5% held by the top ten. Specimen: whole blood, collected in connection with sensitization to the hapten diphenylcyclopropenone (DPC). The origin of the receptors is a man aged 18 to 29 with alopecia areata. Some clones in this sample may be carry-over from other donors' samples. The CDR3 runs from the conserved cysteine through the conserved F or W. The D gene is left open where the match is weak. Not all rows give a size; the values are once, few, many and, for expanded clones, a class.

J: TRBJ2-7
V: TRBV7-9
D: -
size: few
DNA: TGTGCCAGCAGCTTAACAGGAGGAGTTTACGAGCAGTACTTC
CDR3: CASSLTGGVYEQYF

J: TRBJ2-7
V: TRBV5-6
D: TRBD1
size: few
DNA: TGTGCCAGCAGCCCAGGACAGGGGGTCTTTCCCTCCTACGAGCAGTACTTC
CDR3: CASSPGQGVFPSYEQYF

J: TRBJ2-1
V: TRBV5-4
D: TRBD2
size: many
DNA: TGTGCCAGCAGCTGGAGCGGGGGACTTGGGGAGCAGTTCTTC
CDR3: CASSWSGGLGEQFF

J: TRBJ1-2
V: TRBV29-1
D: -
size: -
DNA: TGCAGCGTTGAAGAGAAGGCCGTCATTTATGGCTACACCTTC
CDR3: CSVEEKAVIYGYTF

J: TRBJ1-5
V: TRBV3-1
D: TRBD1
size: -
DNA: TGTGCCAGCAGCCAAGATTCGGACAGGGGTAATCAGCCCCAGCATTTT
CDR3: CASSQDSDRGNQPQHF

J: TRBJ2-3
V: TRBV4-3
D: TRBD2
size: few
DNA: TGCGCCAGCAGCCACGGACTAGCATCAGATACGCAGTATTTT
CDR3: CASSHGLASDTQYF

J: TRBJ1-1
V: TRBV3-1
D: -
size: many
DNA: TGTGCCAGCAGCCAAGGTGGCAGAGAAGCTTTCTTT
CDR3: CASSQGGREAFF

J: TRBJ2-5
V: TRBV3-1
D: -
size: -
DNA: TGTGCCAGCAGCCAGGGTCGTACGGGGGAGACCCAGTACTTC
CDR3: CASSQGRTGETQYF

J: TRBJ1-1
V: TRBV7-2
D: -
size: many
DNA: TGTGCCAGCAGCTCTCTTCCAGCCTATACGGTGGAGAAGGACACTGAAGCTTTCTTT
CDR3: CASSSLPAYTVEKDTEAFF

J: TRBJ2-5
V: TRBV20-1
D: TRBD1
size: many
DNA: TGCAGTGCCAAAGTCGGGACAGGGGGGCGAGAGACCCAGTACTTC
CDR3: CSAKVGTGGRETQYF

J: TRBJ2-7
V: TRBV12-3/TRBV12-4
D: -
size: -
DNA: TGTGCCAGCAGTTTCTTTCGGGGGTACGAGCAGTACTTC
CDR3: CASSFFRGYEQYF

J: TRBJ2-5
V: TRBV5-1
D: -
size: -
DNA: TGCGCCAGCAGCTTCGATGGGACTTCGGAGACCCAGTACTTC
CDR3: CASSFDGTSETQYF

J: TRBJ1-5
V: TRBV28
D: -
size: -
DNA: TGTGCCAGCAGCGGAGACACGGGATGGCAGCCCCAGCATTTT
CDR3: CASSGDTGWQPQHF

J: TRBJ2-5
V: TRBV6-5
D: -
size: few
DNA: TGTGCCAGCAGTTACTCTCGGACTACCGGGGGAGAGACCCAGTACTTC
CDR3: CASSYSRTTGGETQYF

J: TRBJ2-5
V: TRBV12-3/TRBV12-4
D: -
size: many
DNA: TGTGCCAGCAGTTTTCGGGTGCGGGAGACCCAGTACTTC
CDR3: CASSFRVRETQYF

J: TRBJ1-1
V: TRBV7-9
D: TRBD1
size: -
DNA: TGTGCCAGCAGCTTTGGGACAGTAGAAGCTTTCTTT
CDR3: CASSFGTVEAFF

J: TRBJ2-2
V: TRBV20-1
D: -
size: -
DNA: TGCAGTGCTAGAGATCATGGTGGCCCCCCCAAAACCGGGGAGCTGTTTTTT
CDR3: CSARDHGGPPKTGELFF

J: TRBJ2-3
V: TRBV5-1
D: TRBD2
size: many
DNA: TGCGCCAGCAGCGTGTCGGGACTAGCGGGGGCAAGCACAGATACGCAGTATTTT
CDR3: CASSVSGLAGASTDTQYF

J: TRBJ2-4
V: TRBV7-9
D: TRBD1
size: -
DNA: TGTGCCAGCAGCCCACGGGACAGGCAGACAATAGCCAAAAACATTCAGTACTTC
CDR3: CASSPRDRQTIAKNIQYF

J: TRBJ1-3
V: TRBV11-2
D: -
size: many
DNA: TGTGCCAGCAGTCTTAGGGCGGGGTACGGAAACACCATATATTTT
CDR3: CASSLRAGYGNTIYF

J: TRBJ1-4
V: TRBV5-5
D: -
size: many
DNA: TGTGCCAGCAGCTTACAGAGGGCACTCAAGGATGAAAAACTGTTTTTT
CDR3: CASSLQRALKDEKLFF

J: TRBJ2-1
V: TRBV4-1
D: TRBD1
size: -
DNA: TGCGCCAGCAGCCAGCGCCAGGGGGTGTCCGACAATGAGCAGTTCTTC
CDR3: CASSQRQGVSDNEQFF

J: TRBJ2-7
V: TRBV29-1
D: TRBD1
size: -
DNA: TGCAGCGTTGAGGGGACAGGCTACGAGCAGTACTTC
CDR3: CSVEGTGYEQYF